Following are 15 T cell receptor beta chains from one sample sequenced in a study of OX40 agonist ivuxolimab in advanced cancers. Method: immunoSEQ multiplex PCR; TCRdb's copy keeps in-frame clones and lacks some. The sample records approximately 76,000 clones, roughly nine tenths being singletons. The sequences come from CD4+ or CD8+ T cells sorted from blood, collected in a trial of the OX40 agonist ivuxolimab. The source of these receptors is an adult with an advanced solid tumor such as melanoma, head and neck, liver or kidney cancer.

The V gene is TRBV5-1, the J gene TRBJ2-3; 9 nucleotides agree with TRBD2. This CDR3 is 15 amino acids long. J was trimmed by 1 base and V by 0 bases; bases with no gene match: 0. The germline gives CDR1 SGHRS, CDR2 YFSETQ. The CDR3 region has the DNA TGCGCCAGCAGCTTGGGACTAGCGGGCACAGATACGCAGTATTTT. Translating gives CASSLGLAGTDTQYF.

V usage is TRBV7-8 and J usage is TRBJ2-3; D gene ambiguous. Germline V gene data show CDR1 as SGHVS and CDR2 as FQNEAQ. CDR3 size: 14 residues. Trimming cost V 1 base and J 4 bases, with 9 bases left between them. CDR3 DNA: TGTGCCAGCAGCTTAGGGGCAGCCGCAGATACGCAGTATTTT. Translation gives CASSLGAAADTQYF.

The chain combines TRBV5-5 with TRBJ2-5, with D possibly called TRBD1 or TRBD2 (6 bases each). The CDR3 sequence is 15 residues long. Trimming shortened V by 5 bases and J by 5 bases, and 19 bases separated the two germline ends. CDR1 and CDR2 from the germline V gene are SGHKS and YYEKEE (reference sequence). This chain's CDR3 is CASSHSDGGRETQYF. As DNA, the CDR3 is TGTGCCAGCAGTCACTCGGACGGGGGCCGGGAGACCCAGTACTTC.

The CDR3 reads CASSGSYYGYTF. For the CDR3, the DNA is TGTGCCAGTAGTGGAAGTTACTATGGCTACACCTTC. J is TRBJ1-2 and V is TRBV19; D not certain. The CDR3 spans 12 residues. V was pared by 5 bases and J by 3 bases, with 7 bases between. Per the germline V gene, CDR1 is LNHDA and CDR2 is SQIVND (reference sequence).

The rearrangement uses TRBV27 and TRBJ1-1; 8 bases fit TRBD1. From germline, CDR1 is MNHEY and CDR2 SMNVEV (reference sequence). V dropped 5 bases and J dropped 8; count of bases not matched to a gene: 4. The length of the CDR3 is 12 residues. Here the CDR3 DNA reads TGTGCCAGCAGTCCCGGACAGGGCGAAGCTTTCTTT. The encoded protein is CASSPGQGEAFF.

This chain joins TRBV6-5 and TRBJ2-2; 10 nucleotides line up with TRBD2. With 4 bases clipped from V and 5 bases from J, the junction kept 4 bases outside the gene matches. Per the germline V gene, CDR1 is MNHEY and CDR2 is SVGAGI. The CDR3 totals 15 residues. As DNA, the CDR3 is TGTGCCAGCAGTTTGGCTAGCGGGGGAACCGGGGAGCTGTTTTTT. Its translation is CASSLASGGTGELFF.

The chain couples TRBV18 to TRBJ2-2; TRBD1 might be the D (5 bases). Trimming pared 2 bases from V and 5 bases from J, leaving 12 bases between. Germline V gene lookup returns CDR1 KGHSH and CDR2 LQKENI. The CDR3 extends over 15 amino acids. CDR3 nucleotides: TGTGCCAGCTCACCAGAGGCTAAGGGGACCGGGGAGCTGTTTTTT. Translated, it gives CASSPEAKGTGELFF.

This chain joins TRBV11-2 and TRBJ2-1; 7 nucleotides match TRBD2. V lost 1 base to trimming and J lost 3 bases; unmatched junction nucleotides: 0. The CDR3 is 14 amino acids. Germline V CDR1 and CDR2: SGHAT, FQNNGV. The CDR3 DNA reads TGTGCCAGCAGCTTAGGCGGGAGCTACAATGAGCAGTTCTTC. Translation: CASSLGGSYNEQFF.

The chain employs TRBV4-1 and TRBJ2-5, with D unresolved. This CDR3 contains 16 residues. Germline V CDR1 and CDR2: MGHRA, YSYEKL. V was shortened by 2 bases and J by 5 bases, with 18 bases between the two germline ends. The CDR3 DNA is TGCGCCAGCAGCCAATTCGGTAGAATAGTCGGGGAGACCCAGTACTTC. This translates into CASSQFGRIVGETQYF.

DNA of the CDR3: TGTGCCTGGAGTGTACAGGGGACCTACGAGCAGTACTTC. Translated: CAWSVQGTYEQYF. The chain uses TRBV30 and TRBJ2-7, with 7 nucleotides matching TRBD1. The germline V gene encodes CDR1 GTSNPN and CDR2 SVGIG (reference sequence). The CDR3 has 13 amino acids. Germline trimming cut 0 bases from V and 2 bases from J; bases unmatched to any gene: 1.

The V gene is TRBV7-9, the J gene TRBJ2-4; D not resolved. This CDR3 has 12 amino acids. The germline V gene has CDR1 SEHNR and CDR2 FQNEAQ (reference sequence). The V end lost 5 bases, the J end lost 7 bases, and 9 bases lay between the germline ends. The CDR3 bases are TGTGCCAGCAGCCCTAACTCGAACATTCAGTACTTC. Amino acid sequence: CASSPNSNIQYF.

This chain uses TRBV18 with TRBJ1-1; D remains unclear. Trimming removed 3 bases from V and 10 bases from J, with 18 bases in between. Germline CDR1 is KGHSH and CDR2 is LQKENI. This CDR3 is built from 14 residues. CDR3 nucleotide sequence: TGTGCCAGCTCACCTGGAGGCCTTGGGGTGGCAGCTTTCTTT. Its protein product is CASSPGGLGVAAFF.

The J gene is TRBJ2-1, the V gene TRBV4-1; D may correspond to TRBD1 or TRBD2 (5 bases each). The CDR3 is 17 amino acids. Germline lookup yields CDR1 MGHRA and CDR2 YSYEKL. Trimming removed 4 bases at V and 3 bases at J, with 19 bases between. CDR3 sequence (DNA): TGCGCCAGCAGCCCCTCGATGGGGGTAACACGCTACAATGAGCAGTTCTTC. Encoded protein: CASSPSMGVTRYNEQFF.

The chain joins TRBV5-1 to TRBJ2-1; D uncertain. The CDR3 has 13 residues. CDR1 and CDR2 from the germline V gene are SGHRS and YFSETQ. V was trimmed by 0 bases and J by 5 bases, leaving 6 bases between them. In DNA form, the CDR3 reads TGCGCCAGCAGCTTGGCGCCAAACAATGAGCAGTTCTTC. It yields the protein CASSLAPNNEQFF.

The chain couples TRBV30 to TRBJ1-1; 9 bases agree with TRBD1. Losses at the gene ends were 0 bases for V and 6 bases for J; bases not matched to a gene: 2. CDR3 size: 13 residues. Germline V lookup: CDR1 GTSNPN, CDR2 SVGIG (reference sequence). CDR3 region: CAWSVQGAAEAFF. The CDR3 DNA sequence: TGTGCCTGGAGTGTACAGGGGGCCGCTGAAGCTTTCTTT.